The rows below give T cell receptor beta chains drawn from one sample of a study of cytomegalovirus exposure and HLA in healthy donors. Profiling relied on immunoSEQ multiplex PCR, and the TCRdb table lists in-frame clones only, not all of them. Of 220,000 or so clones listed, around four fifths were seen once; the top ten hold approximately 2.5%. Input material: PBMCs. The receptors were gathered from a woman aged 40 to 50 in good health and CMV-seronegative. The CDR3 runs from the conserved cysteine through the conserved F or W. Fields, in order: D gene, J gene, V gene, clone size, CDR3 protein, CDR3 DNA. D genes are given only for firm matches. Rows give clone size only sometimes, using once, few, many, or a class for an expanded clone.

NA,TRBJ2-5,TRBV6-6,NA,CASSYRSEETQYF,TGTGCCAGCAGCTACCGCTCGGAAGAGACCCAGTACTTC
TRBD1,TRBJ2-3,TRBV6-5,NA,CASSYLTGGADTQYF,TGTGCCAGCAGTTACTTGACAGGGGGCGCAGATACGCAGTATTTT
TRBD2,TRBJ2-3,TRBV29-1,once,CSVESTSADTQYF,TGCAGCGTTGAATCGACTAGCGCAGATACGCAGTATTTT
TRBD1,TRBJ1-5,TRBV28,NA,CASSLGGTGNQPQHF,TGTGCCAGCAGTCTAGGGGGGACAGGCAATCAGCCCCAGCATTTT
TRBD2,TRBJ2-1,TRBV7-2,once,CASSPLGSGAHNEQFF,TGTGCCAGCAGCCCCCTGGGGAGCGGGGCCCACAATGAGCAGTTCTTC
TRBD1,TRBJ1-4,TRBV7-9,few,CASSSRTGPNVATNEKLFF,TGTGCCAGCAGCTCCCGGACAGGCCCTAATGTTGCAACTAATGAAAAACTGTTTTTT
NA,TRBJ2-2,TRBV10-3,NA,CAIRPTIGRDDTGELFF,TGTGCCATCAGGCCCACTATTGGGCGGGATGACACCGGGGAGCTGTTTTTT
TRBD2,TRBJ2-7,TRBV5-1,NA,CASGWGGNEQYF,TGCGCCAGCGGATGGGGGGGGAACGAGCAGTACTTC
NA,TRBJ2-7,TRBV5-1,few,CASSLGRSYEQYF,TGCGCCAGCAGCTTGGGCAGGTCCTACGAGCAGTACTTC
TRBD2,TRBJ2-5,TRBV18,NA,CASSPPGLAGGETQYF,TGTGCCAGCTCACCACCGGGACTAGCGGGTGGAGAGACCCAGTACTTC
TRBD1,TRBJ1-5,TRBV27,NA,CASSSFFGQGGQPQHF,TGTGCCAGCAGTTCCTTCTTCGGACAGGGGGGCCAGCCCCAGCATTTT
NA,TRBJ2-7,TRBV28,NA,CASRLQGRYEQYF,TGTGCCAGCAGATTACAGGGCCGGTACGAGCAGTACTTC
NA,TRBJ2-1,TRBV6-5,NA,CASSYSTGYEQFF,TGTGCCAGCAGTTACTCGACTGGTTATGAGCAGTTCTTC
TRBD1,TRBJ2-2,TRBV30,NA,CAWDSDRGYTGELFF,TGTGCCTGGGACTCGGACAGGGGGTACACCGGGGAGCTGTTTTTT
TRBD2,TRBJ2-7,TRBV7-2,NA,CASSFLAGGPSYEQYF,TGTGCCAGCAGCTTTTTAGCGGGAGGGCCGTCTTACGAGCAGTACTTC
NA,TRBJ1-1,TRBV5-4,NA,CASSLARVGSEAFF,TGTGCCAGCAGCTTGGCCAGGGTGGGATCTGAAGCTTTCTTT
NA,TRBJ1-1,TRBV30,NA,CAWSVGENTEAFF,TGTGCCTGGAGTGTCGGGGAGAACACTGAAGCTTTCTTT
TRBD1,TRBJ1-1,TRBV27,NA,CASSLIGQGFTEAFF,TGTGCCAGCAGTTTAATAGGACAGGGGTTCACTGAAGCTTTCTTT
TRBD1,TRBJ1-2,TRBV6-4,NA,CASSPQGAQGYTF,TGTGCCAGCAGTCCCCAGGGGGCGCAGGGCTACACCTTC
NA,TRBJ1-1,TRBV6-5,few,CASSSRGRRNTEAFF,TGTGCCAGCAGTTCCAGGGGACGAAGAAACACTGAAGCTTTCTTT
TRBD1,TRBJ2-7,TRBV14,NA,CASSPWGKTGMDSAQYF,TGTGCCAGCAGCCCCTGGGGTAAGACAGGGATGGACTCGGCGCAGTACTTC
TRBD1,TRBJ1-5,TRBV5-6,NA,CASSLYGTGQPQHF,TGTGCCAGCAGCTTGTATGGGACAGGGCAGCCCCAGCATTTT
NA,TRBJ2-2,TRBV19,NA,CASSIRGAGSNTGELFF,TGTGCCAGTAGTATACGGGGAGCGGGCTCGAACACCGGGGAGCTGTTTTTT
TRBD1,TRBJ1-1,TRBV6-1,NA,CASSSRTGDTEAFF,TGTGCCAGCAGTTCCCGGACAGGGGACACTGAAGCTTTCTTT
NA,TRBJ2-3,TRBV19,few,CASSINTDTQYF,TGTGCCAGTAGTATCAACACAGATACGCAGTATTTT
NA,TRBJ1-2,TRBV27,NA,CASSLQARHHGYTF,TGTGCCAGCAGTCTCCAGGCCAGGCATCATGGCTACACCTTC
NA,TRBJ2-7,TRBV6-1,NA,CASSIQYTYLDEQYF,TGTGCCAGCAGTATTCAGTATACGTATCTGGACGAGCAGTACTTC
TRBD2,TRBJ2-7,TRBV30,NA,CAWSPTGRAYEQYF,TGTGCCTGGAGTCCGACCGGGAGGGCCTACGAGCAGTACTTC
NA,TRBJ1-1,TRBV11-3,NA,CASSPAGMNTEAFF,TGTGCCAGCAGTCCCGCAGGTATGAACACTGAAGCTTTCTTT
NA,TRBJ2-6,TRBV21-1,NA,CASSTGAIRVYSGANVLTF,TGTGCCAGCAGCACGGGAGCAATCCGGGTCTACTCTGGGGCCAACGTCCTGACTTTC
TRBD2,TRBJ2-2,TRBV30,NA,CAWSHSGILTGELFF,TGTGCCTGGAGCCACAGCGGGATCCTCACCGGGGAGCTGTTTTTT
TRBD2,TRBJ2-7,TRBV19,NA,CASSISLAGGPEWYEQYF,TGTGCCAGTAGTATTAGTCTAGCGGGAGGGCCGGAATGGTACGAGCAGTACTTC
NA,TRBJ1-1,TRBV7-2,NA,CASSLGGQRAEAFF,TGTGCCAGCAGCTTAGGAGGCCAGAGGGCTGAAGCTTTCTTT
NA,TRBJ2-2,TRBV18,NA,CASSPGTGELFF,TGTGCCAGCTCCCCGGGGACCGGGGAGCTGTTTTTT
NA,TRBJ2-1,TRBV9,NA,CASSVADGTPQFF,TGTGCCAGCAGCGTAGCTGACGGGACACCGCAGTTCTTC
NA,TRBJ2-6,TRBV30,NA,CAWVRGAGANVLTF,TGTGCCTGGGTTAGGGGCGCTGGGGCCAACGTCCTGACTTTC
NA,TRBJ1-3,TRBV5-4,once,CASSSGVGNTIYF,TGTGCCAGCAGCTCAGGGGTGGGAAACACCATATATTTT
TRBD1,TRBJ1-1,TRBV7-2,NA,CASTPGTVNTEAFF,TGTGCCAGCACCCCAGGGACAGTGAACACTGAAGCTTTCTTT
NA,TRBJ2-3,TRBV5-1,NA,CASSLNRDNQHTQYF,TGCGCCAGCAGCTTGAACAGGGACAATCAGCATACGCAGTATTTT
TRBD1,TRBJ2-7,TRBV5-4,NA,CASSLGMGQNYEQYF,TGTGCCAGCAGCCTAGGAATGGGACAGAATTACGAGCAGTACTTC
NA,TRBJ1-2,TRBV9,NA,CASNTPRGVRGDYGYTF,TGTGCCAGCAACACACCTAGAGGGGTACGGGGGGACTATGGCTACACCTTC
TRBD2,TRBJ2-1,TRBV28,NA,CASSSPGTSGYNEQFF,TGTGCCAGCAGTTCTCCCGGGACTAGCGGATACAATGAGCAGTTCTTC
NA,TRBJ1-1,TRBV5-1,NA,CASSTSGEVYTEAFF,TGCGCCAGCAGTACGTCAGGGGAAGTGTACACTGAAGCTTTCTTT
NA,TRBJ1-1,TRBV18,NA,CASSISWEINTEAFF,TGTGCCAGCTCAATCTCCTGGGAGATTAACACTGAAGCTTTCTTT
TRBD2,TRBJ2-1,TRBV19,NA,CASSPSGRQNNEQFF,TGTGCCAGTAGTCCTAGCGGGAGACAGAACAATGAGCAGTTCTTC
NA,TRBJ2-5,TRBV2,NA,CASSATHTQQTQYF,TGTGCCAGCAGTGCGACACATACCCAACAGACCCAGTACTTC
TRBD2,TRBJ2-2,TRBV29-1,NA,CSVVGPSGSNTGELFF,TGCAGCGTTGTCGGTCCTAGCGGATCGAACACCGGGGAGCTGTTTTTT
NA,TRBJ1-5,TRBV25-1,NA,CASGTVLGQPQHF,TGTGCCAGCGGTACAGTTCTCGGTCAGCCCCAGCATTTT
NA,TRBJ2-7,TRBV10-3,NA,CAISDHSYEQYF,TGTGCCATCAGTGACCATTCCTACGAGCAGTACTTC
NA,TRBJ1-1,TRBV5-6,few,CASSRPEGEAFF,TGTGCCAGCAGCCGACCCGAGGGCGAAGCTTTCTTT
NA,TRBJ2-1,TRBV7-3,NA,CASSPRLGNEQFF,TGTGCCAGCAGCCCACGACTAGGGAATGAGCAGTTCTTC
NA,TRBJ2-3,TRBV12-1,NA,CASSVPSGRALSTDTQYF,TGTGCCAGCAGCGTCCCTAGCGGGAGGGCTCTGAGCACAGATACGCAGTATTTT